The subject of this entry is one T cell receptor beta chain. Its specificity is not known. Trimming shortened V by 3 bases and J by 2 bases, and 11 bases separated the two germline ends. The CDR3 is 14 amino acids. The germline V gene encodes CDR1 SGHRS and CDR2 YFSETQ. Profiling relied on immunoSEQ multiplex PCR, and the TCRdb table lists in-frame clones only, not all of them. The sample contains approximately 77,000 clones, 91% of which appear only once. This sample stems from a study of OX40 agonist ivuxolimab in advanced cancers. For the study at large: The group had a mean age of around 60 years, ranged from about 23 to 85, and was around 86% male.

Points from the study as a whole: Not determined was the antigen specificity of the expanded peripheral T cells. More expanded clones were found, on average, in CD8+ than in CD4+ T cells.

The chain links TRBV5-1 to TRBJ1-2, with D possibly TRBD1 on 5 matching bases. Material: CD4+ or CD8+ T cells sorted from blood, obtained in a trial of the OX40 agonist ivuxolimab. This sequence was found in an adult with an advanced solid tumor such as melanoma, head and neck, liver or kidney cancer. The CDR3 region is CASSYARGNYGYTF. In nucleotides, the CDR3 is TGCGCCAGCAGCTACGCGCGGGGGAACTATGGCTACACCTTC.